These T cell receptor beta chains were read from a single sample in a study of shared clonotypes between healthy human individuals. Assay used: immunoSEQ multiplex PCR; TCRdb lists only in-frame clones, some missing. The sample lists roughly 550,000 clones, around 95% occurring once. Specimen: naive CD8+ T cells sorted from blood. The receptors come from a woman aged 25 to 39 in good health. Each CDR3 is given with its conserved first and last residue. Fields, in order: clone size, V gene, CDR3 protein. Size is omitted from some rows. Given values are once, few, many or a class for expanded clones.

abundance: .
v_gene: TRBV2
CDR3aa: CASSDGINTGELFF

abundance: .
v_gene: TRBV6-5
CDR3aa: CASSYVEGGQPQHF

abundance: .
v_gene: TRBV19
CDR3aa: CASTDRGRYGQPQHF

abundance: .
v_gene: TRBV6-1
CDR3aa: CASSDVGTGYEQYF

abundance: .
v_gene: TRBV19
CDR3aa: CASSFRLDHEQFF

abundance: .
v_gene: TRBV5-6
CDR3aa: CASSLGLKSYEQYF

abundance: .
v_gene: TRBV4-1
CDR3aa: CASSLAGSSYNEQFF

abundance: .
v_gene: TRBV14
CDR3aa: CASSPGFEVGYEQYF

abundance: .
v_gene: TRBV5-6
CDR3aa: CASSLERQNNEQFF

abundance: .
v_gene: TRBV5-4
CDR3aa: CASSTGTGGGQPQHF

abundance: .
v_gene: TRBV7-6
CDR3aa: CASSLPAGGSYNEQFF

abundance: .
v_gene: TRBV28
CDR3aa: CASSSGTSSSYEQYF

abundance: .
v_gene: TRBV5-4
CDR3aa: CASSLWESLEQYF

abundance: few
v_gene: TRBV7-6
CDR3aa: CASSLDYRGSSYNEQFF

abundance: .
v_gene: TRBV27
CDR3aa: CASGNYEQYF

abundance: .
v_gene: TRBV9
CDR3aa: CASMGQGAYGYTF

abundance: .
v_gene: TRBV1
CDR3aa: CTSSHGLDPYNEQFF

abundance: .
v_gene: TRBV28
CDR3aa: CASGETQYF

abundance: .
v_gene: TRBV9
CDR3aa: CASSVGQGERVGQPQHF

abundance: .
v_gene: TRBV14
CDR3aa: CASSQEPHHPYEQYF

abundance: .
v_gene: TRBV19
CDR3aa: CASSIWSGRSNEQFF

abundance: .
v_gene: TRBV28
CDR3aa: CASSLRASGRGNEQFF

abundance: .
v_gene: TRBV28
CDR3aa: CASRIMVSGTEAFF

abundance: .
v_gene: TRBV19
CDR3aa: CASSISVRNTIYF

abundance: .
v_gene: TRBV5-1
CDR3aa: CASVPRRLAGVDEQFF

abundance: .
v_gene: TRBV7-9
CDR3aa: CASSGTGVGELFF

abundance: .
v_gene: TRBV2
CDR3aa: CASTSGRALNEQFF

abundance: .
v_gene: TRBV28
CDR3aa: CASSFAGEGREETQYF

abundance: .
v_gene: TRBV5-1
CDR3aa: CASSLEGNGGEKLFF

abundance: .
v_gene: TRBV5-6
CDR3aa: CASNRVNTEAFF

abundance: .
v_gene: TRBV15
CDR3aa: CATSWGVGATSGKSYEQYF

abundance: .
v_gene: TRBV7-8
CDR3aa: CASSLAPSDRLLATNEKLFF

abundance: .
v_gene: TRBV9
CDR3aa: CASSVAEGLGDNEQFF

abundance: .
v_gene: TRBV28
CDR3aa: CASSFGGVQPQHF